This T cell receptor beta chain came from a study of blood T cell repertoires in COVID-19. Study summary: Sites across the United States, Italy and Spain contributed samples from acute and convalescent COVID-19.

Authors' analysis steps: The authors estimated nucleated cell counts from reference gene primer amplification. Assay used: immunoSEQ multiplex PCR; TCRdb lists only in-frame clones, some missing. Clone size and V and J calls were adopted from that table, with D and trimming inferred from the DNA. This table holds about 95,000 clones, 89% found once. The CDR3 extends over 17 amino acids. Germline V CDR1 and CDR2: SGHTA, FQGNSA. V shed 5 bases and J shed 4 bases, with 21 bases lying between them. It was during active infection that Seattle patients were enrolled and then longitudinally followed. Sequencing used peripheral blood. The gene calls are TRBV7-2 and TRBJ1-5, with D tentatively TRBD1 (6 bases). This clonotype was sampled from a man between 50 and 59 years old with COVID-19, enrolled during active disease. The CDR3 loop reads CASSHLGRGRSNQPQHF. The CDR3 DNA reads as TGTGCCAGCAGCCATTTGGGCAGGGGCCGCTCTAATCAGCCCCAGCATTTT.